The clone carrying this T cell receptor (beta chain) was picked up a small number of times. The target antigen is unknown. The sample belongs to a study of T cell responses to AZD1222 COVID-19 vaccine. Study-wide findings and caveats: Scientists sampled the repertoires only once the peak T cell response had passed. Recipients of AZD1222 seropositive at baseline numbered only 5 or 6.

Investigators merged groups given second doses at roughly 4 or roughly 12 weeks. Sequencing used immunoSEQ multiplex PCR; TCRdb keeps in-frame clones, though not all of them. The repertoire holds roughly 35,000 clones, with 78% as singletons. This receptor was taken from an adult who received the AZD1222 COVID-19 vaccine. The sample here was peripheral blood, taken 28 days after the second AZD1222 dose.

In DNA, the CDR3 is TGTGCCAGCAGTGACGTGGGAGGTAAGAATGAGCAGTTCTTC. This translates into CASSDVGGKNEQFF. V and J are TRBV6-4 and TRBJ2-1; maybe TRBD2 (6 bases). The CDR3 contains 14 residues. CDR1 and CDR2 (germline): MRHNA, SNTAGT. V was pared by 2 bases and J by 7 bases, with 12 bases between.